These T cell receptor beta chains were read from a single sample in a study of blood T cell repertoires in COVID-19. Using immunoSEQ multiplex PCR, the repertoire was profiled, and TCRdb retains in-frame clones only, with some absent. The sample has roughly 500,000 clones; roughly 90% are singletons. The sequenced sample consisted of PBMCs or T cells enriched from blood (not recorded which). The receptors derive from a woman between 35 and 50 years old who had recovered from COVID-19. The CDR3 runs from the conserved cysteine through the conserved F or W. The D gene is left open where the match is weak. Part of the rows lack a size; the others show once, few, many or a class for expanded clones.

clone_size: -
d_call: -
v_call: TRBV19
j_call: TRBJ2-2
cdr3_nt: TGTGCCAGTAGTATAATAGGGGACGGGGAGCTGTTTTTT
cdr3_aa: CASSIIGDGELFF

clone_size: few
d_call: -
v_call: TRBV29-1
j_call: TRBJ2-1
cdr3_nt: TGCAGCGTTGACTCTAGCAGGCTCTACAATGAGCAGTTCTTC
cdr3_aa: CSVDSSRLYNEQFF

clone_size: once
d_call: -
v_call: TRBV28
j_call: TRBJ2-5
cdr3_nt: TGTGCCAGCAGTCAGACAGGTGTTTGGGCCCAGTACTTC
cdr3_aa: CASSQTGVWAQYF

clone_size: -
d_call: TRBD1
v_call: TRBV19
j_call: TRBJ1-2
cdr3_nt: TGTGCCAGTAGTTCGGGGCCAGGGGGCGTCTATGGCTACACCTTC
cdr3_aa: CASSSGPGGVYGYTF

clone_size: -
d_call: TRBD1
v_call: TRBV19
j_call: TRBJ1-5
cdr3_nt: TGTGCCAGTAGTATTTGGACAGGGCATCAGCCCCAGCATTTT
cdr3_aa: CASSIWTGHQPQHF

clone_size: once
d_call: TRBD1
v_call: TRBV7-2
j_call: TRBJ2-7
cdr3_nt: TGTGCCAGCAGCCCCCGAGGGCCGGGACAGGGGGCTTCCGAGCAGTACTTC
cdr3_aa: CASSPRGPGQGASEQYF

clone_size: -
d_call: TRBD1
v_call: TRBV13
j_call: TRBJ2-7
cdr3_nt: TGTGCCAGCAGCTTTCAGACAGGGCAGAATCACGAGCAGTACTTC
cdr3_aa: CASSFQTGQNHEQYF

clone_size: -
d_call: -
v_call: TRBV6-8
j_call: TRBJ2-1
cdr3_nt: TGTGCCAGCAGGCACCGGGACTTGGACAATGAGCAGTTCTTC
cdr3_aa: CASRHRDLDNEQFF

clone_size: -
d_call: TRBD1
v_call: TRBV7-2
j_call: TRBJ1-4
cdr3_nt: TGTGCCAGCAGCTCGGACAGGGGGCTCAGTGAAAAACTGTTTTTT
cdr3_aa: CASSSDRGLSEKLFF

clone_size: -
d_call: -
v_call: TRBV4-3
j_call: TRBJ2-4
cdr3_nt: TGCGCCAGCAGCCAAGCTTGGCGGTTAGCCAAAAACATTCAGTACTTC
cdr3_aa: CASSQAWRLAKNIQYF

clone_size: -
d_call: -
v_call: TRBV19
j_call: TRBJ2-1
cdr3_nt: TGTGCCAGTAGTGGACTCGATTACAATGAGCAGTTCTTC
cdr3_aa: CASSGLDYNEQFF

clone_size: once
d_call: -
v_call: TRBV3-1/TRBV3-2
j_call: TRBJ1-4
cdr3_nt: TGTGCCAGCAGCCCGGAGGGTGAAAAACTGTTTTTT
cdr3_aa: CASSPEGEKLFF

clone_size: -
d_call: TRBD1
v_call: TRBV5-5
j_call: TRBJ1-6
cdr3_nt: TGTGCCAGCAGCTTGGCCGGTGGGACAGGGAATTCACCCCTCCACTTT
cdr3_aa: CASSLAGGTGNSPLHF

clone_size: -
d_call: -
v_call: TRBV4-3
j_call: TRBJ1-6
cdr3_nt: TGCGCCAGCAGCCAAGAAGGGGCGGGAAGTCGTTCACCCCTCCACTTT
cdr3_aa: CASSQEGAGSRSPLHF

clone_size: few
d_call: -
v_call: TRBV9
j_call: TRBJ1-2
cdr3_nt: TGTGCCAGCAGCGCCCCCGGGGAACTCGCGGGCTACACCTTC
cdr3_aa: CASSAPGELAGYTF

clone_size: -
d_call: -
v_call: TRBV29-1
j_call: TRBJ2-1
cdr3_nt: TGCAGCGTTGGCGGGACCTACAATGAGCAGTTCTTC
cdr3_aa: CSVGGTYNEQFF

clone_size: -
d_call: -
v_call: TRBV20-1
j_call: TRBJ2-7
cdr3_nt: TGCAGTGCTAGGGGGCGCAACGAGCAGTACTTC
cdr3_aa: CSARGRNEQYF

clone_size: -
d_call: -
v_call: TRBV19
j_call: TRBJ1-2
cdr3_nt: TGTGCCAGTAGTATCCTTCTCGGGGCAGCCAGCGGGGGCTATGGCTACACCTTC
cdr3_aa: CASSILLGAASGGYGYTF

clone_size: -
d_call: TRBD1
v_call: TRBV6-5
j_call: TRBJ1-5
cdr3_nt: TGTGCCAGCAGCCCCGGGACAGGGGTGGGCCAGCATTTT
cdr3_aa: CASSPGTGVGQHF

clone_size: -
d_call: TRBD1
v_call: TRBV5-1
j_call: TRBJ2-3
cdr3_nt: TGCGCCAGCAGCTTGGGGGGGACAGTGGCCACAGATACGCAGTATTTT
cdr3_aa: CASSLGGTVATDTQYF

clone_size: -
d_call: -
v_call: TRBV12-3/TRBV12-4
j_call: TRBJ1-5
cdr3_nt: TGTGCCAGCAGTGCCCCAGGGACTCTAGCCCAGCATTTT
cdr3_aa: CASSAPGTLAQHF

clone_size: -
d_call: TRBD1
v_call: TRBV4-1
j_call: TRBJ1-5
cdr3_nt: TGCGCCAGCAGCCAAGTGGACAGGGGGAACCCCCAGCATTTT
cdr3_aa: CASSQVDRGNPQHF

clone_size: -
d_call: TRBD1
v_call: TRBV6-1
j_call: TRBJ1-1
cdr3_nt: TGTGCCAGCAGTGAGCAAGCAGGGGGTAGAACTGAAGCTTTCTTT
cdr3_aa: CASSEQAGGRTEAFF

clone_size: -
d_call: -
v_call: TRBV6-2/TRBV6-3
j_call: TRBJ2-1
cdr3_nt: TGTGCCAGCAGTTACTTTTTGACAGGTTCGTTCTTC
cdr3_aa: CASSYFLTGSFF

clone_size: -
d_call: TRBD2
v_call: TRBV12-3/TRBV12-4
j_call: TRBJ2-7
cdr3_nt: TGTGCCAGCAGATCGGGAGGAGACGAGCAGTACTTC
cdr3_aa: CASRSGGDEQYF

clone_size: -
d_call: TRBD1
v_call: TRBV28
j_call: TRBJ2-7
cdr3_nt: TGTGCCAGCAGTTTATCTCCCGATATCGGTAGATCACAAAGGGGGCTTTACGAGCAGTACTTC
cdr3_aa: CASSLSPDIGRSQRGLYEQYF

clone_size: -
d_call: -
v_call: TRBV6-2/TRBV6-3
j_call: TRBJ2-7
cdr3_nt: TGTGCCAGCAGTTATTACCAGCGAACCTACGAGCAGTACTTC
cdr3_aa: CASSYYQRTYEQYF

clone_size: -
d_call: TRBD1
v_call: TRBV6-4
j_call: TRBJ1-2
cdr3_nt: TGTGCCAGCAGTGATAAGGGACAGGGTGAGGGCTACACCTTC
cdr3_aa: CASSDKGQGEGYTF

clone_size: -
d_call: -
v_call: TRBV11-2
j_call: TRBJ2-3
cdr3_nt: TGTGCCAGCAGCCCTCCCCGGACTGCCGACACAGATACGCAGTATTTT
cdr3_aa: CASSPPRTADTDTQYF

clone_size: -
d_call: TRBD2
v_call: TRBV29-1
j_call: TRBJ2-2
cdr3_nt: TGCAGCGTTGATGCGGGGGGCGGGTACACCGGGGAGCTGTTTTTT
cdr3_aa: CSVDAGGGYTGELFF

clone_size: -
d_call: -
v_call: TRBV11-3
j_call: TRBJ1-2
cdr3_nt: TGTGCCAGCAGCTTAGGAGGCTATGGCTACACCTTC
cdr3_aa: CASSLGGYGYTF

clone_size: -
d_call: TRBD2
v_call: TRBV4-1
j_call: TRBJ2-1
cdr3_nt: TGCGCCAGCAGCCCTAGCGGGAGGTACAATGAGCAGTTCTTC
cdr3_aa: CASSPSGRYNEQFF

clone_size: -
d_call: -
v_call: TRBV7-9
j_call: TRBJ1-4
cdr3_nt: TGTGCCAGCAGCTCATTTAACGGAGCAACTAATGAAAAACTGTTTTTT
cdr3_aa: CASSSFNGATNEKLFF

clone_size: -
d_call: -
v_call: TRBV19
j_call: TRBJ1-4
cdr3_nt: TGTGCCAGTAGGGACAGCGGGGGGGAAAAACTGTTTTTT
cdr3_aa: CASRDSGGEKLFF

clone_size: -
d_call: -
v_call: TRBV27
j_call: TRBJ2-1
cdr3_nt: TGTGCCAGCAAAGGACCCCCCCGGACTTCCTCGGGCGGCCGCTCCTACAATGAGCAGTTCTTC
cdr3_aa: CASKGPPRTSSGGRSYNEQFF

clone_size: once
d_call: TRBD1
v_call: TRBV6-5
j_call: TRBJ2-7
cdr3_nt: TGTGCCAGCAGTTATACCGGGACAGGCACCTTCGAGCAGTACTTC
cdr3_aa: CASSYTGTGTFEQYF

clone_size: -
d_call: -
v_call: TRBV27
j_call: TRBJ2-3
cdr3_nt: TGTGCCAGCAGTCCGAGGACACGAAGCACAGATACGCAGTATTTT
cdr3_aa: CASSPRTRSTDTQYF

clone_size: -
d_call: -
v_call: TRBV9
j_call: TRBJ2-6
cdr3_nt: TGTGCCAGCAGCGGATTACCCAGCTCTGGGGCCAACGTCCTGACTTTC
cdr3_aa: CASSGLPSSGANVLTF

clone_size: -
d_call: -
v_call: TRBV21-1
j_call: TRBJ2-2
cdr3_nt: TGTGCCAGCACCCGGCGAGGGGGCAGAAAGAACACCGGGGAGCTGTTTTTT
cdr3_aa: CASTRRGGRKNTGELFF

clone_size: once
d_call: -
v_call: TRBV30
j_call: TRBJ1-5
cdr3_nt: TGTGCCTGGAGTACAGGGAGCCTGTATCAGCCCCAGCATTTT
cdr3_aa: CAWSTGSLYQPQHF

clone_size: -
d_call: -
v_call: TRBV19
j_call: TRBJ1-2
cdr3_nt: TGTGCCAGTAGTATACCAGGGGCGGAATATGGCTACACCTTC
cdr3_aa: CASSIPGAEYGYTF

clone_size: -
d_call: -
v_call: TRBV12-5
j_call: TRBJ2-6
cdr3_nt: TGTGCTAGTGGTTCTCGGAGTTCTGGGGCCAACGTCCTGACTTTC
cdr3_aa: CASGSRSSGANVLTF

clone_size: -
d_call: -
v_call: TRBV7-9
j_call: TRBJ1-5
cdr3_nt: TGTGCCAGCAGCCAGGCAGCCGCCGATCAGCCCCAGCATTTT
cdr3_aa: CASSQAAADQPQHF

clone_size: -
d_call: TRBD1
v_call: TRBV2
j_call: TRBJ2-1
cdr3_nt: TGTGCCAGCAGTGAAGGGACAGGGTTTGAGCAGTTCTTC
cdr3_aa: CASSEGTGFEQFF